These 15 T cell receptor beta chains were all obtained from the same sample, sequenced in a study of T cells after posttransplantation cyclophosphamide. The table came from immunoSEQ multiplex PCR; TCRdb's copy has only in-frame clones and leaves some out. Of some 4,500 clones in the sample, roughly 82% were seen once. Cyclophosphamide on days +3 and +4 followed busulfan-fludarabine conditioning and a marrow graft. The sequenced sample was PBMCs, obtained 86 days after allogeneic stem cell transplant with posttransplant cyclophosphamide. These receptors were collected from a male patient between 45 and 60 years old who received an allogeneic stem cell transplant from an unrelated donor, was CMV-positive, and had acute GVHD only. Some T cells may be transferred from the graft donor.

The chain recombines TRBV19 with TRBJ2-1; 9 bases are shared with TRBD2. The CDR3 spans 15 residues. V gave up 9 bases and J gave up 9 bases; unmatched junction bases: 15. Germline V gene data show CDR1 as LNHDA and CDR2 as SQIVND (reference sequence). The CDR3 DNA sequence: TGTGCCAGCCGGTGGGCTAGCGGGATTTATGGTGAGCAGTTCTTC. Its protein is CASRWASGIYGEQFF.

The chain employs TRBV4-1 and TRBJ1-4, with 9 bases matching TRBD1. The CDR3 has 15 amino acids. V shed 2 bases, J shed 6 bases, and the junction held 4 bases outside the gene matches. Germline V gene data show CDR1 as MGHRA and CDR2 as YSYEKL. DNA of the CDR3: TGCGCCAGCAGCCAACGGTGGACAGGGGATGAAAAACTGTTTTTT. Translating it yields CASSQRWTGDEKLFF.

This clone rates as large. V and J are TRBV2 and TRBJ1-5; 7 bases agree with TRBD1. The ends lost 5 bases at V and 4 bases at J; junction bases unmatched: 8. CDR1 and CDR2 from the germline V gene are SNHLY and FYNNEI. The length of the CDR3 is 15 residues. For the CDR3, the DNA is TGTGCCAGCAGTCCTGAGGGGACAGAGAATCAGCCCCAGCATTTT. Protein: CASSPEGTENQPQHF.

The rearrangement joins TRBV15 to TRBJ1-5; 7 positions agree with TRBD1. This CDR3 is built from 12 residues. Germline loops: CDR1 LNHNV, CDR2 YYDKDF (reference sequence). V shed 5 bases, J shed 10 bases, and the junction held 5 bases outside the gene matches. The CDR3 sequence is CATSDRVRPQHF. CDR3 sequence (DNA): TGTGCCACCAGCGACAGGGTCCGACCCCAGCATTTT.

V and J are TRBV5-5 and TRBJ2-1, with D tentatively TRBD1 (5 bases). The V gene lost 4 bases and the J gene lost 1 base, with 12 bases spanning the gap. The CDR3 sequence is 15 residues long. The germline gives CDR1 SGHKS, CDR2 YYEKEE (reference sequence). Here the CDR3 DNA reads TGTGCCAGCAGCGTAGGACACCAGTCCTACAATGAGCAGTTCTTC. Encoded protein: CASSVGHQSYNEQFF.

In this sample, this clone turned up once. The V call is TRBV4-3, the J call TRBJ2-7; perhaps TRBD1 as D (6 bases). V lost 0 bases to trimming and J lost 4 bases, with 16 bases between them. CDR1 and CDR2 from the germline V gene are LGHNA and YSLEER. This CDR3 is 16 amino acids long. In DNA, the CDR3 is TGCGCCAGCAGCCAAGATATCAGGGGAAGGGGGTACGAGCAGTACTTC. It yields the protein CASSQDIRGRGYEQYF.

The gene calls are TRBV18 and TRBJ2-7; 7 nucleotides agree with TRBD1. Germline-derived CDR1 and CDR2 are KGHSH and LQKENI. With 8 bases clipped from V and 7 bases from J, the junction kept 8 bases outside the gene matches. CDR3 length: 12 residues. The CDR3 protein is CASARGPGEQYF. The CDR3 coding sequence is TGTGCCAGCGCTAGGGGGCCGGGGGAGCAGTACTTC. Full variable domain (rest looked up from reference TRBV18 and TRBJ2-7): NAGVMQNPRHLVRRRGQEARLRCSPMKGHSHVYWYRQLPEEGLKFMVYLQKENIIDESGMPKERFSAEFPKEGPSILRIQQVVRGDSAAYFCASARGPGEQYFGPGTRLTVT.

This clone has just one count. The chain recombines TRBV7-2 with TRBJ2-3; perhaps TRBD2 as D (5 bases). This CDR3 has 12 residues. From germline, CDR1 is SGHTA and CDR2 FQGNSA. V lost 4 bases, J lost 6 bases, and 8 bases lay in between. CDR3 DNA: TGTGCCAGCAGCTCGGACTTGGATACGCAGTATTTT. It specifies CASSSDLDTQYF.

This clone was observed a handful of times. The chain employs TRBV19 and TRBJ2-7; D is perhaps TRBD1 (5 bases). Germline V gives CDR1 LNHDA, CDR2 SQIVND (reference sequence). This CDR3 spans 14 amino acids. Deletions cut 6 bases from V and 0 bases from J, with 12 bases between. CDR3 sequence: CASRLDSGSYEQYF. Written as DNA, the CDR3 is TGTGCCAGTAGACTCGACAGTGGCTCCTACGAGCAGTACTTC.

This clone was seen a handful of times. The chain carries TRBV19 and TRBJ2-4; TRBD1 matches at 9 bases. Per germline, CDR1 LNHDA and CDR2 SQIVND (reference sequence). Trimming at V came to 8 bases and at J to 6 bases, leaving 5 bases not matched to a gene. This CDR3 contains 13 residues. CDR3 DNA: TGTGCCAGTCTACCGGGACAGGGAAACATTCAGTACTTC. It is translated as CASLPGQGNIQYF.

V is TRBV13 and J is TRBJ2-7; a possible D gene is TRBD1 (6 bases). Trimming shortened V by 5 bases and J by 2 bases, and 13 bases separated the two germline ends. CDR1 and CDR2 from the germline V gene are PRHDT and FYEKMQ (reference sequence). This CDR3 has 14 amino acids. The CDR3 is CASSPMDRAYEQYF. CDR3 in DNA: TGTGCCAGCAGCCCTATGGACAGAGCCTACGAGCAGTACTTC.

This clone is termed hyperexpanded. The sample has other DNA sequences that encode this CDR3 too. The gene calls are TRBV19 and TRBJ2-7; D not resolved. Between the trimmed V and J ends, which lost 6 bases and 4 bases, there was a span of 7 bases. The CDR3 is made up of 11 amino acids. Germline assignment: CDR1 LNHDA and CDR2 SQIVND (reference sequence). CDR3 in DNA: TGTGCCAGTAGCCATCGGTACGAGCAGTACTTC. Translating gives CASSHRYEQYF.

The chain links TRBV7-6 to TRBJ2-1, with 9 nucleotides matching TRBD2. The CDR3 has 15 amino acids. J gave up 7 bases and V 2 bases, and 6 bases lay outside the gene matches. Looked up from germline, CDR1 is SGHVS and CDR2 is FNYEAQ. The CDR3 nucleotides are TGTGCCAGCAGCTTACAAAGCGGGGGGACTAATGAGCAGTTCTTC. Translated: CASSLQSGGTNEQFF.

The sample holds one count of this clone. J is TRBJ2-2 and V is TRBV7-2; D gene uncertain. This CDR3 has 12 residues. The V and J ends lost 5 bases and 5 bases respectively, with 6 bases between them. Germline CDR1 is SGHTA and CDR2 is FQGNSA. This CDR3 is CASSRATGELFF. For the CDR3, the DNA is TGTGCCAGCAGCCGAGCAACCGGGGAGCTGTTTTTT.

A note on this clone: The same CDR3 is also encoded by other DNA sequences in this sample. J is TRBJ1-1 and V is TRBV6-5, with D hard to call. Trimming left V 0 bases short and J 1 base short, with 9 bases between. Germline lookup yields CDR1 MNHEY and CDR2 SVGAGI. There are 15 residues in the CDR3. The CDR3 protein is CASSYSTTANTEAFF. CDR3 in DNA: TGTGCCAGCAGTTACTCGACAACGGCGAACACTGAAGCTTTCTTT.